Listed below are T cell receptor beta chains from one sample, sequenced in a study of blood T cell repertoires in COVID-19. Only in-frame clones appear in the TCRdb table, and some are missing; sequencing was by immunoSEQ multiplex PCR. The data show 300,000 to 400,000 clones, with more than 70% seen just once and 1.5% to 2% held by the top ten. The sequenced material came from peripheral blood. The receptor source for this set is a woman between 25 and 40 years old with COVID-19, enrolled during active disease. CDR3s include the opening cysteine and the closing phenylalanine or tryptophan. The order of the fields is V gene, D gene, J gene, clone size, CDR3 DNA, CDR3 protein. The D gene is left open where the match is weak. Rows give clone size only sometimes, using once, few, many, or a class for an expanded clone.

>TRBV6-5|TRBD1|TRBJ1-1|-
TGTGCCAGCAGACCTGACAGGGGCACTGAAGCTTTCTTT
CASRPDRGTEAFF
>TRBV28|-|TRBJ1-5|-
TGTGCCAGCAGTTTTTACGGTAGGGGGTTGGGCAATCAGCCCCAGCATTTT
CASSFYGRGLGNQPQHF
>TRBV5-5|-|TRBJ1-2|-
TGTGCCAGCAGCTCCTCTCGGGGTGATGGCTACACCTTC
CASSSSRGDGYTF
>TRBV4-2|-|TRBJ1-2|-
TGTGCCAGCAGCCAAGAAACAGGGACTAACTATGGCTACACCTTC
CASSQETGTNYGYTF
>TRBV28|-|TRBJ2-3|-
TGTGCCATCTCGTGGGGGGGCCGGAGCACAGATACGCAGTATTTT
CAISWGGRSTDTQYF
>TRBV27|-|TRBJ2-1|-
TGTGCCAGCAGTTTCGGGATTAGGTGGTTGGATGAGCAGTTCTTC
CASSFGIRWLDEQFF
>TRBV13|TRBD1|TRBJ2-1|-
TGTGCCAGCAGATGGGACAGGGGGCGCTGGAATGAGCAGTTCTTC
CASRWDRGRWNEQFF
>TRBV4-3|-|TRBJ2-3|-
TGCGCCAGCAGCCAAGCCCCGGGGATAGATACGCAGTATTTT
CASSQAPGIDTQYF
>TRBV3-1/TRBV3-2|-|TRBJ2-7|once
TGTGCCAGCAGCTCAGGATCCTACGAGCAGTACTTC
CASSSGSYEQYF
>TRBV7-2|-|TRBJ1-4|-
TGTGCCACCCGACCGGGGGGTTCTAATGAAAAACTGTTTTTT
CATRPGGSNEKLFF
>TRBV4-2|TRBD2|TRBJ2-3|-
TGTGCCAGCAGCCAAGAGGGCGGGGGGGCTGCAGATACGCAGTATTTT
CASSQEGGGAADTQYF
>TRBV7-8|-|TRBJ1-2|-
TGTGCCAGCAGCTTAAGAGACAGATTAAACTATGGCTACACCTTC
CASSLRDRLNYGYTF
>TRBV5-1|-|TRBJ1-2|once
TGCGCCAGCAGCTTGGATGCCAGGGATTACTATGGCTACACCTTC
CASSLDARDYYGYTF
>TRBV24-1|TRBD2|TRBJ2-5|-
TGTGCCACCAGTGATCAAAGCGGGGGCGCGGGAAAGACCCAGTACTTC
CATSDQSGGAGKTQYF
>TRBV7-9|TRBD2|TRBJ2-3|-
TGTGCCAGCAGCCAGACTAGCGGGGGAAATACGCAGTATTTT
CASSQTSGGNTQYF
>TRBV19|-|TRBJ1-1|-
TGTGCCAGTAGTATAGGAAGAAGAGGTACTGAAGCTTTCTTT
CASSIGRRGTEAFF
>TRBV4-2|-|TRBJ1-3|-
TGTGCCAGCAGCCACACCTTCGGACATTCTGGAAACACCATATATTTT
CASSHTFGHSGNTIYF
>TRBV3-1/TRBV3-2|-|TRBJ2-7|-
TGTGCCAGCAGCCAAGTAAGAGGTTCCTACGAGCAGTACTTC
CASSQVRGSYEQYF
>TRBV11-3|-|TRBJ2-2|once
TGTGCCACCGGAGGGAACACCGGGGAGCTGTTTTTT
CATGGNTGELFF
>TRBV9|TRBD2|TRBJ2-1|-
TGTGCCAGCAGCCCGAGACTAGCGGGGAACTACAATGAGCAGTTCTTC
CASSPRLAGNYNEQFF
>TRBV13|TRBD2|TRBJ2-1|-
TGTGCCAGCAGTCTAGCGGGATACAATGAGCAGTTCTTC
CASSLAGYNEQFF
>TRBV27|-|TRBJ1-4|-
TGTGCCAGCAGTTTTACAGTTCCTGGATGGATGCCGTCAACTAATGAAAAACTGTTTTTT
CASSFTVPGWMPSTNEKLFF
>TRBV11-3|-|TRBJ2-5|once
TGTGCCAGCAGCTTAGCTAGTTGGGAGACCCAGTACTTC
CASSLASWETQYF
>TRBV21-1|-|TRBJ1-2|-
TGTGCCAGCAGACACGTGGGCGGGGGGGACTATGGCTACACCTTC
CASRHVGGGDYGYTF
>TRBV12-3/TRBV12-4|-|TRBJ1-1|-
TGTGCCAGCAGTTCCCAGCGGGACACTGAAGCTTTCTTT
CASSSQRDTEAFF
>TRBV2|TRBD2|TRBJ2-3|-
TGTGCCAGCAGTGAAGAGGCGGGGGGGCGTAAAGATACGCAGTATTTT
CASSEEAGGRKDTQYF
>TRBV11-2|-|TRBJ1-6|once
TGTGCCAGCAGCCCGACTATGGAGAGGAGGTCCACCCTCCACTTT
CASSPTMERRSTLHF
>TRBV7-9|TRBD2|TRBJ2-3|once
TGTGCCAGCAGCTGGTTAGCGGGGGGTAGCACAGATACGCAGTATTTT
CASSWLAGGSTDTQYF
>TRBV2|TRBD1|TRBJ2-7|-
TGTGCCAGCAGTTCTCAGGGGGCATACGAGCAGTACTTC
CASSSQGAYEQYF
>TRBV28|TRBD1|TRBJ1-2|-
TGTGCCAGCCGGGGGACAGGGGGCGTTTTTACAGGCTACACCTTC
CASRGTGGVFTGYTF
>TRBV11-2|-|TRBJ1-3|-
TGTGCCAGCAAATCAGTATACTCTGGAAACACCATATATTTT
CASKSVYSGNTIYF
>TRBV19|TRBD1|TRBJ2-3|-
TGTGCCAGTAGTATCGGGACAGGGATCTCAGATACGCAGTATTTT
CASSIGTGISDTQYF
>TRBV18|TRBD2|TRBJ2-3|-
TGTGCCAGCTCACTCGGACTAGCGGGGGGACCATACACAGATACGCAGTATTTT
CASSLGLAGGPYTDTQYF
>TRBV7-9|-|TRBJ2-7|-
TGTGCCAGCAGCGTAACTACACGAGACAGCTCCTCCTACGAGCAGTACTTC
CASSVTTRDSSSYEQYF